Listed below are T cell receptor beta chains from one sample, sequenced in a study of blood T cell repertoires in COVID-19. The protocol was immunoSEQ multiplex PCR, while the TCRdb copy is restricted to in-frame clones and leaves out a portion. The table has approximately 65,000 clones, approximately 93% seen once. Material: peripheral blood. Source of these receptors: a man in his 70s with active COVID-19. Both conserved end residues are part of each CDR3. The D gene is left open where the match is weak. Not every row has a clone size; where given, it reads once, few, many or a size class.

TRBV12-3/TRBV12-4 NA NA CASRQAMNTEAFF
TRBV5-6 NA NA CASSSGTISPLHF
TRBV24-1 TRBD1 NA CATSDLGGGTGGRNEQFF
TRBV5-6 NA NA CASSPDLLRGTQYF
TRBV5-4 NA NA CASSLDAAVGYNEQFF
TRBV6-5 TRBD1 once CASRSGTGVDSPLHF
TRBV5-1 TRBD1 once CASSLATGTGKETQYF
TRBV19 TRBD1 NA CASSKTGGSYNEQFF
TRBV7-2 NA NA CASSAVAPGELFF
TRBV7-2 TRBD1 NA CASSTDRGLSPLHF
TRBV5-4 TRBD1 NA CASSSKTGLNTEAFF
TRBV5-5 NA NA CASSLGLNTEAFF
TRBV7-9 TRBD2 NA CASSLRLAGGLGTDTQYF
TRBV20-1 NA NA CSASWQGKNIQYF
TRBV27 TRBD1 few CASSLKGQGNNSPLHF
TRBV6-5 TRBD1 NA CASSRGQAQNGYTF
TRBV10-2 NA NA CASSEMGAGETQYF
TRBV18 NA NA CASSPWGKNSGDTQYF
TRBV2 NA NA CASSEPPPQETQYF
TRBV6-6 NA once CASTTTPDTQYF
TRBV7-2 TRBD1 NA CASSSQGVFSIAEAFF
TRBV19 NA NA CASSQVPKETQYF
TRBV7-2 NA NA CASSTTALPGNTIYF
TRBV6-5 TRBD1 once CASNSGGNTGELFF
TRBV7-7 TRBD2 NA CASSLGRTSVETQYF
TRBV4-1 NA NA CASSLHLENTQYF